The next 23 T cell receptor beta chains were all read from a single sample in a study of hypomethylating agent response in myelodysplastic syndrome. Produced via immunoSEQ multiplex PCR; TCRdb's table is partial and in-frame only. In the table there are about 3,500 clones, more than 75% of which are singletons. Here the sequenced sample was bone marrow, taken before or after starting hypomethylating agent treatment for myelodysplastic syndrome (not recorded which). The source of these receptors is a human donor with myelodysplastic syndrome.

The chain employs TRBV7-7 and TRBJ2-2, with 8 bases fitting TRBD1. V gave up 4 bases and J gave up 5 bases; unmatched junction bases: 6. From germline, CDR1 is SSHAT and CDR2 FNYEAQ (reference sequence). The CDR3 is made up of 15 amino acids. Here the CDR3 reads CASSSRQGLTGELFF. CDR3 DNA: TGTGCCAGCAGCTCCAGACAGGGGCTTACCGGGGAGCTGTTTTTT.

The chain recombines TRBV5-1 with TRBJ1-1; a weak D match, TRBD1 (5 bases). The CDR3 runs 18 residues. Deletions cut 4 bases from V and 0 bases from J, with 22 bases between. The germline gives CDR1 SGHRS, CDR2 YFSETQ. CDR3 loop: CASSLPRTPGTMNTEAFF. The CDR3 region has the DNA TGCGCCAGCAGCCTCCCGAGAACCCCAGGGACCATGAACACTGAAGCTTTCTTT.

CDR3 loop: CASSTDNQGKLFF. The CDR3 region has the DNA TGTGCCAGCAGTACCGACAATCAGGGAAAACTGTTTTTT. The V and J genes are TRBV27 and TRBJ1-4; tentative D call: TRBD1 (5 bases). The germline V and J ends were trimmed by 5 bases and 10 bases, with 14 bases remaining between them. The CDR3 covers 13 residues. Germline CDR1 is MNHEY and CDR2 is SMNVEV (reference sequence).

The CDR3 nucleotides read TGTGCCAGCAGCTTTCCGAGCGCAGATACGCAGTATTTT. Encoded protein: CASSFPSADTQYF. The chain has TRBV5-6 and TRBJ2-3; D unresolved. The V end lost 2 bases, the J end lost 4 bases, and 8 bases lay between the germline ends. This CDR3 spans 13 amino acids. CDR1 is SGHDT, CDR2 YYEEEE, per germline.

V is TRBV27 and J is TRBJ1-2, with a possible D match to TRBD1 (5 bases). The CDR3 extends over 14 amino acids. Looked up from germline, CDR1 is MNHEY and CDR2 is SMNVEV (reference sequence). V lost 3 bases, J lost 4 bases, and 12 bases lay in between. The CDR3 reads CASSLRGVAYGYTF. The CDR3 DNA reads TGTGCCAGCAGTTTGAGGGGCGTGGCCTATGGCTACACCTTC.

This chain links TRBV11-2 with TRBJ1-1; the D gene is possibly TRBD1 (6 bases). CDR3 length equals 15 residues. The V gene lost 4 bases and the J gene lost 1 base, with 13 bases spanning the gap. Germline lookup yields CDR1 SGHAT and CDR2 FQNNGV. CDR3 DNA: TGTGCCAGCAGCTATAAACAGGGTGGGAACACTGAAGCTTTCTTT. Its translation is CASSYKQGGNTEAFF.

The chain has TRBV11-2 and TRBJ2-2; D is ambiguous. Trimming removed 5 bases at V and 0 bases at J, with 13 bases between. The CDR3 spans 16 residues. Germline-derived CDR1 and CDR2 are SGHAT and FQNNGV. The CDR3 spells CASSPTFRTNTGELFF. In nucleotides, the CDR3 is TGTGCCAGCAGCCCAACCTTTCGGACGAACACCGGGGAGCTGTTTTTT.

The V gene is TRBV4-2, the J gene TRBJ2-1, with D possibly TRBD1 on 7 matching bases. Germline assignment: CDR1 LGHNA and CDR2 YNFKEQ. Trimming removed 4 bases from V and 4 bases from J, with 14 bases in between. The CDR3 extends over 15 amino acids. In nucleotides, the CDR3 is TGTGCCAGCAGCCGCGACAGGGACTCTTACAATGAGCAGTTCTTC. Its translation: CASSRDRDSYNEQFF.

The chain couples TRBV11-3 to TRBJ1-4; the match to TRBD1 covers 9 bases. The CDR3 extends over 14 amino acids. Germline lookup yields CDR1 SGHNT and CDR2 YENEEA. V lost 5 bases and J lost 6; bases outside the gene matches: 4. Here the CDR3 reads CASSETGGDEKLFF. The CDR3, as DNA: TGTGCCAGCAGCGAGACAGGGGGGGATGAAAAACTGTTTTTT.

The chain is built from TRBV7-9 and TRBJ2-7, with D possibly TRBD2 on 5 matching bases. CDR3 length: 13 residues. Trimming removed 4 bases from V and 3 bases from J, with 10 bases in between. The V gene's germline CDR1 is SEHNR and CDR2 FQNEAQ (reference sequence). The CDR3 loop is CASSSGLGYEQYF. CDR3 coding DNA: TGTGCCAGCAGCTCTGGACTGGGCTACGAGCAGTACTTC.

The chain has TRBV25-1 and TRBJ1-4; D unclear. The V end lost 4 bases, the J end lost 3 bases, and 9 bases lay between the germline ends. This CDR3 comprises 14 residues. CDR1 is MGHDK and CDR2 is SYGVNS in the germline V gene. The CDR3 spells CASSGTAANEKLFF. DNA of the CDR3: TGTGCCAGCAGTGGAACAGCAGCTAATGAAAAACTGTTTTTT.

The gene calls are TRBV19 and TRBJ2-3; possibly TRBD1 or TRBD2 for D (5 bases each). Trimming pared 7 bases from V and 5 bases from J, leaving 22 bases between. Germline CDR1 is LNHDA and CDR2 is SQIVND (reference sequence). The CDR3 consists of 16 residues. The CDR3 DNA follows: TGTGCCAGTAATGACCCTCGGGGCCTCCGAGGAGATACGCAGTATTTT. Its protein product is CASNDPRGLRGDTQYF.

The V call is TRBV5-1, the J call TRBJ2-1; D is unresolved. Germline loops: CDR1 SGHRS, CDR2 YFSETQ. CDR3 length: 15 residues. V shed 0 bases and J shed 2 bases, with 9 bases lying between them. The CDR3 DNA is TGCGCCAGCAGCTTGGAACCCCGCACCTACAATGAGCAGTTCTTC. It encodes CASSLEPRTYNEQFF.

As regards this clone: The DNA is left out, because the CDR3 cannot be placed on it with certainty; the CDR3 is given as TCRdb lists it. J is TRBJ2-3 and V is TRBV5-6; the table's TRBD2 call for D was not verified on the DNA. CDR1 and CDR2 from the germline V gene are SGHDT and YYEEEE. Both ends counted, the CDR3 spans 16 residues. The CDR3 loop reads CASSFGPGLGPDTQYF.

V is TRBV19 and J is TRBJ1-1; tentatively, D is TRBD1 (5 bases). V lost 7 bases and J lost 3, with 15 bases in between. This CDR3 is built from 14 residues. CDR1 and CDR2 from the germline V gene are LNHDA and SQIVND (reference sequence). The CDR3: CASTPEGKDTEAFF. The CDR3 DNA is TGTGCCAGTACGCCCGAGGGGAAGGACACTGAAGCTTTCTTT.

This clone has more than one count but fewer than ten. The J gene is TRBJ2-1, the V gene TRBV9; 9 positions agree with TRBD2. The CDR3 is 18 amino acids. Germline CDR1 SGDLS, CDR2 YYNGEE. V was pared by 4 bases and J by 6 bases, with 17 bases of the junction left unmatched. This CDR3 is CASSPSGVAGDLGNEQFF. CDR3 DNA sequence: TGTGCCAGCAGCCCTTCTGGTGTAGCGGGAGATTTAGGCAATGAGCAGTTCTTC. Supplemented by reference TRBV9 and TRBJ2-1, the full variable domain reads DSGVTQTPKHLITATGQRVTLRCSPRSGDLSVYWYQQSLDQGLQFLIQYYNGEERAKGNILERFSAQQFPDLHSELNLSSLELGDSALYFCASSPSGVAGDLGNEQFFGPGTRLTVL.

CDR3 residues: CASRVPAGGYNEQFF. Here the CDR3 DNA reads TGTGCCAGTAGGGTCCCAGCGGGAGGATACAATGAGCAGTTCTTC. The chain is built from TRBV19 and TRBJ2-1; 9 positions agree with TRBD2. This CDR3 region has 15 residues. Germline values: CDR1 LNHDA, CDR2 SQIVND (reference sequence). J lost 4 bases, V lost 6 bases, and 7 bases had no gene match. The entire variable domain, with the rest obtained from reference TRBV19 and TRBJ2-1, is as follows: DGGITQSPKYLFRKEGQNVTLSCEQNLNHDAMYWYRQDPGQGLRLIYYSQIVNDFQKGDIAEGYSVSREKKESFPLTVTSAQKNPTAFYLCASRVPAGGYNEQFFGPGTRLTVL.

The rearrangement uses TRBV19 and TRBJ1-1, with D perhaps matching TRBD1 (5 bases). The CDR3 covers 18 residues. The V gene's germline CDR1 is LNHDA and CDR2 SQIVND (reference sequence). Trimming removed 6 bases at V and 1 base at J, with 24 bases between. CDR3 sequence: CASRRGSGYGEKNTEAFF. The DNA for the CDR3 is TGTGCCAGTAGACGGGGGTCGGGGTATGGTGAGAAGAACACTGAAGCTTTCTTT.

This clone was detected only once. The chain has TRBV28 and TRBJ2-2; D may match TRBD1 or TRBD2 (6 bases each). V lost 7 bases to trimming and J lost 7 bases, with 22 bases between them. The germline V gene has CDR1 MDHEN and CDR2 SYDVKM. The CDR3 consists of 16 residues. CDR3 nucleotide sequence: TGTGCCAGCATCAAACGGCCCTTGGGGGGCAGCGGGGAGCTGTTTTTT. It is translated as CASIKRPLGGSGELFF.

V and J are TRBV6-1 and TRBJ2-6; D gene unclear. V lost 3 bases and J 1 base, leaving 13 bases between the germline ends. Germline lookup yields CDR1 MNHNS and CDR2 SASEGT. The CDR3 runs 17 residues. CDR3 amino acids: CASSDPYDLSGANVLTF. In DNA, the CDR3 is TGTGCCAGCAGTGACCCATACGACCTTTCTGGGGCCAACGTCCTGACTTTC.

This rearrangement joins TRBV6-5 to TRBJ1-2; 7 bases line up with TRBD1. The V gene end was trimmed by 8 bases and the J gene end by 0 bases; junction bases not matched to a gene: 3. CDR3 length: 13 residues. Germline assignment: CDR1 MNHEY and CDR2 SVGAGI. The CDR3 DNA reads TGTGCCAGCGGACAGGTTCCTAACTATGGCTACACCTTC. Its protein is CASGQVPNYGYTF.

This rearrangement joins TRBV10-3 to TRBJ2-3, with TRBD2 as a possible D gene (6 bases). This CDR3 spans 16 amino acids. Germline V lookup: CDR1 ENHRY, CDR2 SYGVKD. The V gene lost 9 bases and the J gene lost 6 bases, with 25 bases spanning the gap. The CDR3 bases are TGTGCCATTAACTCCCGCTCGGGACTCCACGGGGATACGCAGTATTTT. Residues: CAINSRSGLHGDTQYF.

The CDR3 bases are TGTGCCACCAGCAGCGGACAGCCCCACCTGGACTATGGCTACACCTTC. Amino acids: CATSSGQPHLDYGYTF. V is TRBV15 and J is TRBJ1-2, with a tentative D call TRBD1 (6 bases). Germline CDR1 is LNHNV and CDR2 is YYDKDF (reference sequence). The ends were cut back, 3 bases at V and 3 bases at J, with 17 bases in the middle. This CDR3 is built from 16 residues.